The 9 T cell receptor beta chains below were found in one sample sequenced in a study of blood T cell repertoires in COVID-19. Using immunoSEQ multiplex PCR, the repertoire was profiled, and TCRdb retains in-frame clones only, with some absent. This sample has 250,000 to 300,000 clones, with approximately 85% found just once. Sequenced sample: peripheral blood. Receptors were obtained from a man aged 45-65 years with active or convalescent COVID-19.

The V and J genes are TRBV6-2 or TRBV6-3 and TRBJ2-3; TRBD2 agrees at 13 bases. After removal of 4 bases from V and 9 bases from J, the junction contained 16 bases not matched to a gene. CDR3 length equals 18 residues. Germline V gene sequence: CDR1 MNHEY, CDR2 SVGEGT. The CDR3: CASSFGLAGAHGARTQYF. The CDR3, as DNA: TGTGCCAGCAGTTTTGGACTAGCGGGAGCCCACGGGGCGAGAACGCAGTATTTT.

In this sample, this clone turned up once. V usage is TRBV5-1 and J usage is TRBJ2-1; 13 nucleotides align to TRBD2. This CDR3 contains 13 residues. The germline V gene has CDR1 SGHRS and CDR2 YFSETQ. Trimming at V came to 5 bases and at J to 16 bases, leaving 9 bases not matched to a gene. The CDR3 protein is CASREGTSGIYFF. The CDR3 region has the DNA TGCGCCAGCAGGGAAGGGACTAGCGGGATATATTTCTTC.

This clone has just one count. The chain couples TRBV9 to TRBJ2-2, with D possibly TRBD2 on 6 matching bases. From germline, CDR1 is SGDLS and CDR2 YYNGEE. This CDR3 is built from 15 residues. V gave up 4 bases and J gave up 5 bases, with 15 bases separating them. CDR3 sequence: CASSPSLSGTGELFF. DNA for the CDR3: TGTGCCAGCAGCCCCTCCCTTAGCGGAACCGGGGAGCTGTTTTTT.

The V and J genes are TRBV30 and TRBJ2-7; the match to TRBD2 covers 7 bases. The V segment lost 5 bases and the J segment 4 bases; nucleotides outside the gene matches: 11. The germline gives CDR1 GTSNPN, CDR2 SVGIG (reference sequence). The CDR3 runs to 14 residues. CDR3 residues: CAWHPKGGLYEQYF. CDR3 nucleotide sequence: TGTGCCTGGCACCCCAAGGGAGGGCTTTACGAGCAGTACTTC.

V usage is TRBV18 and J usage is TRBJ2-7; possible D gene TRBD2, 6 bases. V was pared by 3 bases and J by 6 bases, with 15 bases between. The CDR3 covers 14 residues. In germline, CDR1 is KGHSH, CDR2 LQKENI. The CDR3 DNA sequence: TGTGCCAGCTCACCGAATCGGGGGTTCTCCGAGCAGTACTTC. It specifies CASSPNRGFSEQYF.

This chain joins TRBV28 and TRBJ1-3; tentative D call: TRBD1 (5 bases). This CDR3 is built from 15 residues. The V end was cut by 5 bases, the J end by 3 bases, with 14 bases between. Looked up from germline, CDR1 is MDHEN and CDR2 is SYDVKM. CDR3 coding DNA: TGTGCCAGCAGTACAAATGGGGGACTTGGAAACACCATATATTTT. It translates to CASSTNGGLGNTIYF.

This chain connects TRBV5-1 to TRBJ1-5, with a possible D match to TRBD1 (5 bases). Trimming pared 0 bases from V and 4 bases from J, leaving 8 bases between. This CDR3 is 14 amino acids long. Germline V gene sequence: CDR1 SGHRS, CDR2 YFSETQ. The CDR3 DNA reads as TGCGCCAGCAGCTTGGATCAGGGAAATCAGCCCCAGCATTTT. Translating gives CASSLDQGNQPQHF.

This chain connects TRBV18 to TRBJ1-1; D might be TRBD1 (5 bases). Germline lookup yields CDR1 KGHSH and CDR2 LQKENI. This CDR3 has 15 amino acids. V dropped 3 bases and J dropped 1 base, with 12 bases sitting between them. The CDR3: CASSPTDSRNTEAFF. In DNA form, the CDR3 reads TGTGCCAGCTCACCGACAGACAGTAGGAACACTGAAGCTTTCTTT.

This clone was seen a single time. J is TRBJ1-2 and V is TRBV7-2; tentative D call: TRBD1 (5 bases). Trimming stripped 1 base from V and 8 bases from J, with 17 bases between. Germline V lookup: CDR1 SGHTA, CDR2 FQGNSA. CDR3 length: 15 residues. CDR3 sequence: CASSLGTTPNGGYTF. The CDR3 bases are TGTGCCAGCAGCTTAGGGACAACACCCAATGGAGGCTACACCTTC.